The rows below give T cell receptor beta chains drawn from one sample of a study of T-cell memory formation after mild COVID-19. TCRdb processed the 5' RACE reads anew with MiXCR; each CDR3 protein has one entry. The profile shows about 400,000 distinct CDR3 sequences, around 22% of them singletons. What was sequenced was PBMCs or a T cell subset sorted from them (not recorded which). The receptors shown here come from an adult woman who had mild COVID-19 (a few samples of this study predate the infection). Cell type and time point are not known. Both conserved end residues are part of each CDR3.

v_call: TRBV28
cdr3_aa: CASTPGQGVSPLHF

v_call: TRBV6-5
cdr3_aa: CASSPSGKAGYEQYF

v_call: TRBV24-1
cdr3_aa: CATSDSGPARQETQYF

v_call: TRBV20-1
cdr3_aa: CSAPGTVNTEAFF

v_call: TRBV19
cdr3_aa: CASTVTAGGPAGELFF

v_call: TRBV9
cdr3_aa: CASSLRRDRDTGELFF

v_call: TRBV9
cdr3_aa: CASSVRAGGLYQETQYF

v_call: TRBV2
cdr3_aa: CASQPGTGNYEQCF

v_call: TRBV20-1
cdr3_aa: CSAPRDSGVGQYF

v_call: TRBV7-9
cdr3_aa: CASSLDGVNTIYF

v_call: TRBV10-2
cdr3_aa: CASSESIGAGYTF

v_call: TRBV4-2
cdr3_aa: CASSRNTGTGYVEQYF

v_call: TRBV5-6
cdr3_aa: CASSQQVPPYEQYF

v_call: TRBV19
cdr3_aa: CASSIWRENGYTF

v_call: TRBV7-3
cdr3_aa: CASSLQGGTNTGELFF

v_call: TRBV10-3
cdr3_aa: CAISESRAGVRRPYEQYF

v_call: TRBV10-3
cdr3_aa: CAISEAGVTYNEQFF

v_call: TRBV29-1
cdr3_aa: CSVEWRDRPSSGNTIYF

v_call: TRBV2
cdr3_aa: CASNTDRGDDEQFF

v_call: TRBV5-1
cdr3_aa: CASSWGTKEDTQYF

v_call: TRBV7-3
cdr3_aa: CASSLSGEYQETQYF

v_call: TRBV6-2/TRBV6-3
cdr3_aa: CASSYETSGPYEQYF

v_call: TRBV24-1
cdr3_aa: CATSDRNLNPQHF

v_call: TRBV12-3/TRBV12-4
cdr3_aa: CASSPGTTLVGYTF

v_call: TRBV12-3/TRBV12-4
cdr3_aa: CASSFGDWAGELFF

v_call: TRBV12-3/TRBV12-4
cdr3_aa: CASSMTSSGEQFF

v_call: TRBV7-8
cdr3_aa: CASSSYREETQYF

v_call: TRBV12-3/TRBV12-4
cdr3_aa: CASRMDPEGFNEQFF

v_call: TRBV29-1
cdr3_aa: CSTEEVLAGGGETQYF

v_call: TRBV11-2
cdr3_aa: CASSLARAGTGELFF

v_call: TRBV30
cdr3_aa: CAWRGAGAAYEQYF

v_call: TRBV4-1
cdr3_aa: CASSQDDRGTDTQYF

v_call: TRBV4-1
cdr3_aa: CASSHGLAVQETQYF

v_call: TRBV5-1
cdr3_aa: CASSLAQTNTGELFF

v_call: TRBV11-3
cdr3_aa: CASSLSGGSPEQFF

v_call: TRBV12-3/TRBV12-4
cdr3_aa: CASSPRTDGYTF

v_call: TRBV12-3/TRBV12-4
cdr3_aa: CASSFWASGRSYEQYF

v_call: TRBV7-9
cdr3_aa: CASRQGDGYTF

v_call: TRBV6-5
cdr3_aa: CASSPPSTPDTQYF

v_call: TRBV10-3
cdr3_aa: CAISESMGRLETQYF

v_call: TRBV20-1
cdr3_aa: CSARGQSAYEQYF

v_call: TRBV7-8
cdr3_aa: CASSPRLSSSGANVLTF